This TCR beta chain was found in a study of vaccination effects on CD4 cells after COVID-19. CDR3 length equals 15 residues. The V and J ends lost 6 bases and 0 bases respectively, with 14 bases between them. Germline V gene lookup returns CDR1 LGHNA and CDR2 YSLEER. Upon completion of more than eight days in culture, CD4+ T cells were isolated. Cells had half their medium changed to IL-2 medium on days 3 and 7. Details on this clone: The antigen is not known.

Libraries were prepared by immunoSEQ multiplex PCR; TCRdb keeps only in-frame clonotypes and omits some of them. Seen here are around 70,000 clones, roughly four fifths observed once, and the top ten hold roughly 2%. This chain connects TRBV4-3 to TRBJ2-5; possible D gene TRBD2, 6 bases. The material sequenced was CD4+ T cells from PBMCs cultured without peptide, taken before COVID-19 vaccination. The sequence came from a human donor who received a COVID-19 vaccine. The CDR3 coding sequence is TGCGCCAGCAGGGGGATTCGGGGGAACCAAGAGACCCAGTACTTC. Its translation is CASRGIRGNQETQYF.